The clone carrying this T cell receptor beta chain occurred a few times. As yet, its antigen is unknown. The data originate from a study of T-cell memory formation after mild COVID-19. Findings and caveats of the study: The CD4+ clones that contracted clustered mainly within CM and EM, and the CD8+ clones concentrated in EMRA. Researchers found some responding clones in pre-infection memory, a sign that cross-reactive memory joined.

5'RACE with constant-segment primers yielded barcoded, UMI-tagged TCR alpha and TCR beta cDNA libraries. MiXCR, applied by TCRdb to the 5' RACE reads, yields one record per CDR3 protein. This repertoire shows roughly 160,000 distinct CDR3 sequences, around 10% found once; its top ten account for about 3.5%. This clonotype originated in a man aged 18 to 29 who had mild COVID-19 (a few samples of this study predate the infection). Cell type and time point are not known. Sequencing was done on a sample of PBMCs or a T cell subset sorted from them (not recorded which).

CDR3 amino acids: CASSPQGRNTEAFF. CDR3 bases: TGTGCCAGCAGCCCACAGGGGCGGAACACTGAAGCTTTCTTT. This rearrangement joins TRBV7-3 to TRBJ1-1; 7 nucleotides line up with TRBD1. Germline V gene sequence: CDR1 SGHTA, CDR2 FQGTGA. The CDR3 spans 14 residues. The J segment lost 1 base and the V segment lost 5 bases, leaving 4 bases of the junction unmatched. Looking up the rest from reference TRBV7-3 and TRBJ1-1 gives the full variable domain: GAGVSQTPSNKVTEKGKYVELRCDPISGHTALYWYRQSLGQGPEFLIYFQGTGAADDSGLPNDRFFAVRPEGSVSTLKIQRTERGDSAVYLCASSPQGRNTEAFFGQGTRLTVV.